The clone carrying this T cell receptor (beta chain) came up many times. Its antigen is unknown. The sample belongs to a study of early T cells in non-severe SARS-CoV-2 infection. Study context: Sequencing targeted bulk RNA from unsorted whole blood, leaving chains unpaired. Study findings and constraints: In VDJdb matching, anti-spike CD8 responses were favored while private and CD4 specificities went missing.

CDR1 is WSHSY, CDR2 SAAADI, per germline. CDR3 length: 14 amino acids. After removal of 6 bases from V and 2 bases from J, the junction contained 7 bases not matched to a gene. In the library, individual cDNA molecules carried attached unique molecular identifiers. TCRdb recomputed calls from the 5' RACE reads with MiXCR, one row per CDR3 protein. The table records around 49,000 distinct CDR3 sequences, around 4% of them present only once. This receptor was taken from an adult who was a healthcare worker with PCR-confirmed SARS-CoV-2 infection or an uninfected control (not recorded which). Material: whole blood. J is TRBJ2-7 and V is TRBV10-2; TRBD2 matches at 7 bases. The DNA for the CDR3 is TGCGCCAGCAGGCCCACCGGGACTACCTACGAGCAGTACTTC. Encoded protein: CASRPTGTTYEQYF.